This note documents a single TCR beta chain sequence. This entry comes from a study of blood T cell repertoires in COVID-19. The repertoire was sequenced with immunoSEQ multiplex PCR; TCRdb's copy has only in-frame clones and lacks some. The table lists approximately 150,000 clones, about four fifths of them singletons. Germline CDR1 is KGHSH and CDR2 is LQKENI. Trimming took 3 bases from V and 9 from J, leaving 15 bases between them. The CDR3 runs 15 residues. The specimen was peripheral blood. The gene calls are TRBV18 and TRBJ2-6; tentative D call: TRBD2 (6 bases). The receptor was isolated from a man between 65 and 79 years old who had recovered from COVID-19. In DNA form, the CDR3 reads TGTGCCAGCTCACCCCTGTCTCTGGAGGGCAACGTCCTGACTTTC. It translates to CASSPLSLEGNVLTF.